This T cell receptor beta chain was observed in a study of human T cells and chemical hapten exposure. V lost 7 bases to trimming and J lost 2 bases; unmatched junction nucleotides: 10. This CDR3 is 16 amino acids long. This clonotype was seen repeatedly, ten times or more. Time point defined: pre-sensitization, week 0. Specified treatment: therapeutic diphenylcyclopropenone sensitization with weekly scalp DPC. TCRdb ran MiXCR on the RACE reads and lists one entry per CDR3 protein. The sample includes about 70,000 distinct CDR3 sequences, 11% of them seen just once. Sequenced here: whole blood, sampled in connection with sensitization to the hapten diphenylcyclopropenone (DPC). The receptor comes from a woman between 50 and 59 years old with alopecia areata. Some clones in this sample may be carry-over from other donors' samples. The gene calls are TRBV12-3 or TRBV12-4 and TRBJ1-5; 8 nucleotides match TRBD1. The CDR3, as DNA: TGTGCCAGCACTTCTGCAGGGGGCAGTGGCAATCAGCCCCAGCATTTT. Its protein product is CASTSAGGSGNQPQHF.